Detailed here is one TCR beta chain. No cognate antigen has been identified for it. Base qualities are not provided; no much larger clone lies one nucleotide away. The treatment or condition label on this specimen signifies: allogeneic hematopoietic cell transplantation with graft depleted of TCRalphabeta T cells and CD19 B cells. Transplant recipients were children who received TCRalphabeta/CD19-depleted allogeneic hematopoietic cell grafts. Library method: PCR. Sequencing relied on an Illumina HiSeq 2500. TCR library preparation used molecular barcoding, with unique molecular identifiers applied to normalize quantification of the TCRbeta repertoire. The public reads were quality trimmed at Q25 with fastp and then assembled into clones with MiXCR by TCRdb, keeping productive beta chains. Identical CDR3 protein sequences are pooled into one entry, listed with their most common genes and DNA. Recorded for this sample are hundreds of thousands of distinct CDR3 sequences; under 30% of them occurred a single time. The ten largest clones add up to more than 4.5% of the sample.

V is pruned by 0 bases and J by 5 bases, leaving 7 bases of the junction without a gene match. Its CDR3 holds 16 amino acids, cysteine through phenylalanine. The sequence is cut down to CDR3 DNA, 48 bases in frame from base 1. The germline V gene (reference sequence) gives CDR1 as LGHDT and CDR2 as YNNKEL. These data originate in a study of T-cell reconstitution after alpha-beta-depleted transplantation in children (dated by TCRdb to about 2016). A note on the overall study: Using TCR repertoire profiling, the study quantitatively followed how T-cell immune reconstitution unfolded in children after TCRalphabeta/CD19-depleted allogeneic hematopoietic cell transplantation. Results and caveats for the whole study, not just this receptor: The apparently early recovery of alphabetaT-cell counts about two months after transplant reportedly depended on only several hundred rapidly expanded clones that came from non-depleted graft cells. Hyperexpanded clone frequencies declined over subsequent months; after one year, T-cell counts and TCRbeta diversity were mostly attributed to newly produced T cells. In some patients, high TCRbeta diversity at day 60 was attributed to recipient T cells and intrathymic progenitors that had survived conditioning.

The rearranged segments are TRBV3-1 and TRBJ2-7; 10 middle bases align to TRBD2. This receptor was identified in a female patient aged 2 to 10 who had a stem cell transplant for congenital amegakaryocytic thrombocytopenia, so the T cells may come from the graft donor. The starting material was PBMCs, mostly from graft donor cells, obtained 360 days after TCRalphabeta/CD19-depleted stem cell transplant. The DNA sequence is TGTGCCAGCAGCCAAGAGCCAGGGCTAGCGGGGGACGAGCAGTACTTC. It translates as CASSQEPGLAGDEQYF.